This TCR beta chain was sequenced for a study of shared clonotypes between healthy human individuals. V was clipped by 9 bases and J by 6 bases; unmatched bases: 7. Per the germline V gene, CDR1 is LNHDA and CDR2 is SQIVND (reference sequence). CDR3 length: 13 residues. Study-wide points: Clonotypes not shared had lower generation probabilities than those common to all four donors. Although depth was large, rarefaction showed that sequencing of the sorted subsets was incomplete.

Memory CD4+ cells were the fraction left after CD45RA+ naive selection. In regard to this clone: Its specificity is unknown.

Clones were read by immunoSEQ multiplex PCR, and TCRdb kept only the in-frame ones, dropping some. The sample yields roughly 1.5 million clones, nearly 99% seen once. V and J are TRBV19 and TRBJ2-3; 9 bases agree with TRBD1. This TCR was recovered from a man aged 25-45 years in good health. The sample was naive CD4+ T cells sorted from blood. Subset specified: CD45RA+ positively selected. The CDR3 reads CASTDRGGDTQYF. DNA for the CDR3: TGTGCCAGCACGGACAGGGGTGGCGATACGCAGTATTTT. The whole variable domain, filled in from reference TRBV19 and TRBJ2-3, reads DGGITQSPKYLFRKEGQNVTLSCEQNLNHDAMYWYRQDPGQGLRLIYYSQIVNDFQKGDIAEGYSVSREKKESFPLTVTSAQKNPTAFYLCASTDRGGDTQYFGPGTRLTVL.